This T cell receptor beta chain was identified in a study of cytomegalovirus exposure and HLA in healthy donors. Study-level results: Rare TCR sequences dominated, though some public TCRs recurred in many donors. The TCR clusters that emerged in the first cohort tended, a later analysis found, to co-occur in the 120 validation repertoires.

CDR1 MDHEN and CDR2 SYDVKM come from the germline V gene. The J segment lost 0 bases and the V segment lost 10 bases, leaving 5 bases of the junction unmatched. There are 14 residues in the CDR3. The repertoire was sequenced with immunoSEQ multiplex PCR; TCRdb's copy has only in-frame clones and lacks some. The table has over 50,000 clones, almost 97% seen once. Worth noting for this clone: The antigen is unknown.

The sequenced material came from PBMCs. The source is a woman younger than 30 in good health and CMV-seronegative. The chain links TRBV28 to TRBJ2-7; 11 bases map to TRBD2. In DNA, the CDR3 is TGTGCCACCCTCACTAGCGGGGGCTCCTACGAGCAGTACTTC. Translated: CATLTSGGSYEQYF.